This paragraph covers one T cell receptor (beta chain) sequence. Its antigen remains unknown. The data were obtained in a study of long-term antiretroviral therapy in people with HIV. Broader study findings: The repertoire was dominated at all time points by clones expanded before ART. The range of CDR3 lengths in HIV repertoires proved narrower than that found in controls.

The assay, immunoSEQ v3.0, was run at survey level. TCRdb keeps only in-frame clones here, not all; method: immunoSEQ multiplex PCR. The sample comprises more than 35,000 clones, nearly 95% of which are singletons, and 2.7% rests with the top ten. This specimen was unsorted PBMCs, taken 3.7 years after starting antiretroviral therapy. The sequence was obtained from a woman in her fifties or sixties with HIV.

In nucleotides, the CDR3 is TGTGCCAGCAGCTTGGCTAGCGGGGGGCCTAACACCGGGGAGCTGTTTTTT. Encoded protein: CASSLASGGPNTGELFF. The chain couples TRBV5-6 to TRBJ2-2; 11 bases fit TRBD2. In germline, CDR1 is SGHDT, CDR2 YYEEEE. CDR3 size: 17 residues. Trimming cost V 0 bases and J 2 bases; bases outside gene matches: 3.